The 8 T cell receptor beta chains listed next were all sequenced from one sample in a study of blood T cell repertoires in COVID-19. This table comes from immunoSEQ multiplex PCR, and its TCRdb copy is limited to in-frame clones, with some not included. This table has over 200,000 clones, under 90% appearing once. Sequencing was carried out using PBMCs or T cells enriched from blood (not recorded which). These receptors were collected from a woman between 45 and 65 years old with acute COVID-19.

J is TRBJ2-7 and V is TRBV6-6; D gene uncertain. The germline CDR1 and CDR2 sequences are MNHNY and SVGAGI (reference sequence). The CDR3 runs to 14 residues. V lost 6 bases to trimming and J lost 5 bases, with 17 bases between them. The CDR3 is CASRRDWLKDEQYF. Here the CDR3 DNA reads TGTGCCAGCAGGCGCGACTGGCTTAAGGACGAGCAGTACTTC.

This chain links TRBV16 with TRBJ1-2; D remains ambiguous. Deletions cut 0 bases from V and 6 bases from J, with 14 bases between. Looked up from germline, CDR1 is KGHSY and CDR2 is FQNENV. This CDR3 region has 15 residues. The DNA of the CDR3 is TGTGCCAGCAGCCAATCGGTCGGTAATACGAATGGCTACACCTTC. Amino acids: CASSQSVGNTNGYTF.

This sequence joins TRBV19 and TRBJ2-7; 11 bases line up with TRBD1. Unmatched junction bases numbered 5, after V lost 4 bases and J lost 3 bases. CDR3 size: 15 residues. The germline V gene has CDR1 LNHDA and CDR2 SQIVND (reference sequence). The CDR3 loop reads CASSKKGQGDYEQYF. DNA for the CDR3: TGTGCCAGTAGTAAAAAGGGACAGGGGGACTACGAGCAGTACTTC.

V usage is TRBV28 and J usage is TRBJ2-7; 7 positions match TRBD1. Trimming took 4 bases from V and 2 from J; bases not matched to a gene: 5. The CDR3 is 14 amino acids. Germline lookup yields CDR1 MDHEN and CDR2 SYDVKM. CDR3 amino acids: CASSSLTGPYEQYF. The CDR3 coding sequence is TGTGCCAGCAGTTCCCTGACAGGGCCCTACGAGCAGTACTTC.

J is TRBJ2-5 and V is TRBV5-1; 8 bases align to TRBD1. Germline CDR1 SGHRS, CDR2 YFSETQ. Trimming removed 0 bases from V and 2 bases from J; junction bases left unmatched: 6. This CDR3 spans 16 amino acids. CDR3 bases: TGCGCCAGCAGCTTGGCCCAGTGGACAGGGCAAGAGACCCAGTACTTC. Its translation is CASSLAQWTGQETQYF.

The chain uses TRBV18 and TRBJ2-7, with a tentative D call TRBD1 (5 bases). The length of the CDR3 is 14 residues. V lost 3 bases to trimming and J lost 1 base, with 10 bases between them. The germline CDR1 and CDR2 sequences are KGHSH and LQKENI. The CDR3 protein is CASSPRQPSYEQYF. The CDR3 coding sequence is TGTGCCAGCTCACCCCGACAGCCGTCCTACGAGCAGTACTTC.

The rearrangement joins TRBV19 to TRBJ1-2; 8 bases are shared with TRBD1. Trimming at V came to 3 bases and at J to 8 bases, leaving 5 bases not matched to a gene. The CDR3 contains 13 residues. Looked up from germline, CDR1 is LNHDA and CDR2 is SQIVND (reference sequence). DNA of the CDR3: TGTGCCAGTAGTATTACAGGGGGTGAGGGCTACACCTTC. Translated: CASSITGGEGYTF.

The V gene is TRBV27, the J gene TRBJ1-2; 9 nucleotides line up with TRBD1. This CDR3 is 16 amino acids long. The germline V gene has CDR1 MNHEY and CDR2 SMNVEV (reference sequence). The V gene end was trimmed by 3 bases and the J gene end by 8 bases; junction bases not matched to a gene: 13. The CDR3 loop reads CASSFLSRTGVGGYTF. The CDR3 coding sequence is TGTGCCAGCAGTTTCTTATCTCGGACAGGGGTGGGCGGCTACACCTTC.